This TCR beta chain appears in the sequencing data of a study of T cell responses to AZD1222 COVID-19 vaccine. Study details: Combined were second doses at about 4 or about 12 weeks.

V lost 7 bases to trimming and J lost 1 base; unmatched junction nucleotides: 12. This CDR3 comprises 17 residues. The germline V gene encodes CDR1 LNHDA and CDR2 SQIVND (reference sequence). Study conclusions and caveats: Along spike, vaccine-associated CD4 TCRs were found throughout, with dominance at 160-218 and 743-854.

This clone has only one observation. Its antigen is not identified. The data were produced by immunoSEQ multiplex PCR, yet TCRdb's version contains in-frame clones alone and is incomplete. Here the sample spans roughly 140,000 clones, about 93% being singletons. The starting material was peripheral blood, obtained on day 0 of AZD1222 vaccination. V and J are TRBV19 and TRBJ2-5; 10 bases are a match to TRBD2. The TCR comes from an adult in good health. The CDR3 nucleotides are TGTGCCAGTAAGGGGCTAGCGGGAGTAAGGGGCCAAGAGACCCAGTACTTC. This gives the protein CASKGLAGVRGQETQYF.